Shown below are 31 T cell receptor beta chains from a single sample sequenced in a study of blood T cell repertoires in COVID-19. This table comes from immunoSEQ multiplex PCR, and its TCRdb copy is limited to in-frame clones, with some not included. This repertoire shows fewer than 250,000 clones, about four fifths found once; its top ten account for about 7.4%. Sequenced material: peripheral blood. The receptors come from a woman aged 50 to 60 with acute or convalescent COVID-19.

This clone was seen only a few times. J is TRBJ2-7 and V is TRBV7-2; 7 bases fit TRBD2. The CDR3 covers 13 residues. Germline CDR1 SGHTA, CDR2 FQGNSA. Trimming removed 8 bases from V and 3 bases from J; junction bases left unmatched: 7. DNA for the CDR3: TGTGCCAGCGGTCTGCGCGGGAGCTACGAGCAGTACTTC. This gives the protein CASGLRGSYEQYF.

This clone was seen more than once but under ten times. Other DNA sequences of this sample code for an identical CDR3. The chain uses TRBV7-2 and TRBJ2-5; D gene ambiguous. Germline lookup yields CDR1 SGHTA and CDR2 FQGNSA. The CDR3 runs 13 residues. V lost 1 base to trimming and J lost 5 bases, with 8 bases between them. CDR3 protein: CASSLGTGETQYF. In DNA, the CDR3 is TGTGCCAGCAGCTTAGGAACCGGGGAGACCCAGTACTTC.

CDR3 DNA sequence: TGTGCCAGCAGCTTATTTGCAGGAAATTCACCCCTCCACTTT. It specifies CASSLFAGNSPLHF. This chain connects TRBV7-3 to TRBJ1-6; D ambiguous. Per the germline V gene, CDR1 is SGHTA and CDR2 is FQGTGA. Trimming took off 2 bases at V and 7 bases at J, with 9 bases between the two ends. The CDR3 is 14 residues long.

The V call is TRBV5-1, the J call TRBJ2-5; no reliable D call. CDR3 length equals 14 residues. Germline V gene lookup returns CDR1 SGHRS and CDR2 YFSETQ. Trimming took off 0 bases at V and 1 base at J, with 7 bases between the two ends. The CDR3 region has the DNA TGCGCCAGCAGCTTGGAGAGGTCCCAAGAGACCCAGTACTTC. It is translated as CASSLERSQETQYF.

The CDR3 is CATSDQTSRYGYTF. DNA for the CDR3: TGTGCCACCAGTGACCAAACTTCACGCTATGGCTACACCTTC. The rearrangement joins TRBV24-1 to TRBJ1-2; unclear D gene. Germline V gene lookup returns CDR1 KGHDR and CDR2 SFDVKD. V lost 4 bases and J 4 bases, leaving 12 bases between the germline ends. This CDR3 is 14 amino acids long.

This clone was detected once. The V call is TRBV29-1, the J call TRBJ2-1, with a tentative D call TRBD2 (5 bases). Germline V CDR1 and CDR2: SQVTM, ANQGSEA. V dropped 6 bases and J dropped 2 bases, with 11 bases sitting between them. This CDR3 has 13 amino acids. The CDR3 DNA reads TGCAGCGTCCTAGGGAGTGCCTACAATGAGCAGTTCTTC. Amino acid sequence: CSVLGSAYNEQFF.

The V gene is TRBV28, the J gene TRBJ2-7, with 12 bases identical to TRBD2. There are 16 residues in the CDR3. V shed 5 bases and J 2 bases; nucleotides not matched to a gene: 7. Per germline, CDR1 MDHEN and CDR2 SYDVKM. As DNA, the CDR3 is TGTGCCAGCAGTACCCCCCTAGCGGGAGGGCCCTACGAGCAGTACTTC. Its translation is CASSTPLAGGPYEQYF. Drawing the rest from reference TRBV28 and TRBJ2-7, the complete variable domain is DVKVTQSSRYLVKRTGEKVFLECVQDMDHENMFWYRQDPGLGLRLIYFSYDVKMKEKGDIPEGYSVSREKKERFSLILESASTNQTSMYLCASSTPLAGGPYEQYFGPGTRLTVT.

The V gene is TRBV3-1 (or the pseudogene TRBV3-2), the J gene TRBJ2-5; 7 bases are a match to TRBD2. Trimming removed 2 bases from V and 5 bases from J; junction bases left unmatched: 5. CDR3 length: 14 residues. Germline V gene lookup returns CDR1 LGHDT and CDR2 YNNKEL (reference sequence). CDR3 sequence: CASSQLGGGETQYF. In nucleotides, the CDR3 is TGTGCCAGCAGCCAATTGGGGGGAGGGGAGACCCAGTACTTC.

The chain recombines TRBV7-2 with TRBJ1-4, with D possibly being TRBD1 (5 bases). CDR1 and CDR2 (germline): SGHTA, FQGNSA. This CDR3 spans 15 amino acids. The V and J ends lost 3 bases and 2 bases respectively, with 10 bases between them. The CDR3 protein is CASSFGGGTNEKLFF. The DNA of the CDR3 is TGTGCCAGCAGCTTTGGGGGGGGGACTAATGAAAAACTGTTTTTT.

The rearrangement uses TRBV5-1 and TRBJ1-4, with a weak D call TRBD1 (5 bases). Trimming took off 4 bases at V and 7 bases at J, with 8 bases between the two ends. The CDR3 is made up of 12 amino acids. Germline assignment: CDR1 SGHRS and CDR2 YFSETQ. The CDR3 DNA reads TGCGCCAGCAGCCATGACAGTGAAAAACTGTTTTTT. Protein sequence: CASSHDSEKLFF.

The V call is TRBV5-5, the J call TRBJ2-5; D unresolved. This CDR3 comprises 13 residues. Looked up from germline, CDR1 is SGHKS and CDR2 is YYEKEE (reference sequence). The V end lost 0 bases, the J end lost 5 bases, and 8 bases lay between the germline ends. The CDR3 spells CASSLAGRETQYF. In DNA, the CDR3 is TGTGCCAGCAGCTTGGCTGGCAGGGAGACCCAGTACTTC. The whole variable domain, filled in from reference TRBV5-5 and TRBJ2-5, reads DAGVTQSPTHLIKTRGQQVTLRCSPISGHKSVSWYQQVLGQGPQFIFQYYEKEERGRGNFPDRFSARQFPNYSSELNVNALLLGDSALYLCASSLAGRETQYFGPGTRLLVL.

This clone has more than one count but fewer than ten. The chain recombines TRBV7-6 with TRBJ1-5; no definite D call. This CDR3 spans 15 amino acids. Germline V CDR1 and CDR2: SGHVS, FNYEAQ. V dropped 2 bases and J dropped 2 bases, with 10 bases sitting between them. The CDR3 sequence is CASSLSGRGNQPQHF. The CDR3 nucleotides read TGTGCCAGCAGCTTAAGCGGGAGGGGCAATCAGCCCCAGCATTTT.

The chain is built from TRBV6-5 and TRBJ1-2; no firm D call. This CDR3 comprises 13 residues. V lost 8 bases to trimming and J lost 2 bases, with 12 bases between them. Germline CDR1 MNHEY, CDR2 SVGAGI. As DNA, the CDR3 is TGTGCCAGCCGGGTGACTGTGAACTATGGCTACACCTTC. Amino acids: CASRVTVNYGYTF.

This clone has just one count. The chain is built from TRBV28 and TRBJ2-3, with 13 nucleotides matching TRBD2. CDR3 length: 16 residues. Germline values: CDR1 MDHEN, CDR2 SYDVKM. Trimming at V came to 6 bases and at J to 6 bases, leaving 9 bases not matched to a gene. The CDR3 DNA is TGTGCCAGCAGAGATTCACTAGCGGGGGGGAAGGATACGCAGTATTTT. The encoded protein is CASRDSLAGGKDTQYF.

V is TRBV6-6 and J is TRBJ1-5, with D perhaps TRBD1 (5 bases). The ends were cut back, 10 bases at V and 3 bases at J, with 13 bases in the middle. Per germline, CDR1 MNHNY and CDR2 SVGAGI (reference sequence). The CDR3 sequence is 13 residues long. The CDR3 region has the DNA TGTGCCATCGGACAAGTCCACAATCAGCCCCAGCATTTT. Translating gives CAIGQVHNQPQHF.

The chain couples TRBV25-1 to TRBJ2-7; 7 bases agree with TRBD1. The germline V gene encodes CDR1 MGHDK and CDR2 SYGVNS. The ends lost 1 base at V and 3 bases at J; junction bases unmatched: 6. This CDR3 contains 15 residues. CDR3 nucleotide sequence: TGTGCCAGCAGTGAATTGAAGGCAGGGGGCTACGAGCAGTACTTC. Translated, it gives CASSELKAGGYEQYF.

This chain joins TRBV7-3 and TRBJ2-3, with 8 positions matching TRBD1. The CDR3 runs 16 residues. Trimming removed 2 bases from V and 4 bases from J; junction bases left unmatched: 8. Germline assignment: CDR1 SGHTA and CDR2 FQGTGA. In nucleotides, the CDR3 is TGTGCCAGCAGCTTACAGTCAGGGGGCAGGGCAGATACGCAGTATTTT. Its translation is CASSLQSGGRADTQYF.

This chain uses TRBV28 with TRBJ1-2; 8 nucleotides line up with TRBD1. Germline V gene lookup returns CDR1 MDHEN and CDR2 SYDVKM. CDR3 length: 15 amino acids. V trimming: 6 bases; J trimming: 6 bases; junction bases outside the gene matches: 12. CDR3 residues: CASSFTITGGDGYTF. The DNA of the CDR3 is TGTGCCAGCAGCTTCACCATCACAGGGGGAGATGGCTACACCTTC.

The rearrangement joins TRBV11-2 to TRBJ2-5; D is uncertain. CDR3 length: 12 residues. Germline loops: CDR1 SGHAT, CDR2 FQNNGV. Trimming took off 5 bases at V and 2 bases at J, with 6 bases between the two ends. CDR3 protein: CASSPVQETQYF. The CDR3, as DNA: TGTGCCAGCAGCCCCGTACAAGAGACCCAGTACTTC.

CDR3 protein: CASSRDRGEETQYF. The CDR3 bases are TGTGCCAGCAGTCGGGACAGGGGGGAAGAGACCCAGTACTTC. The chain employs TRBV2 and TRBJ2-5; 11 nucleotides match TRBD1. V was pared by 5 bases and J by 3 bases, with 2 bases of the junction left unmatched. Germline CDR1 SNHLY, CDR2 FYNNEI. This CDR3 has 14 amino acids.

For the CDR3, the DNA is TGTGCCAGTAGTATGCTCGGGACTAGCGGATACAATGAGCAGTTCTTC. Translating it yields CASSMLGTSGYNEQFF. V is TRBV19 and J is TRBJ2-1, with 11 bases identical to TRBD2. CDR3 length: 16 amino acids. V trimming: 3 bases; J trimming: 4 bases; junction bases outside the gene matches: 5. CDR1 is LNHDA and CDR2 is SQIVND in the germline V gene (reference sequence). Variable domain in full (rest from reference TRBV19 and TRBJ2-1): DGGITQSPKYLFRKEGQNVTLSCEQNLNHDAMYWYRQDPGQGLRLIYYSQIVNDFQKGDIAEGYSVSREKKESFPLTVTSAQKNPTAFYLCASSMLGTSGYNEQFFGPGTRLTVL.

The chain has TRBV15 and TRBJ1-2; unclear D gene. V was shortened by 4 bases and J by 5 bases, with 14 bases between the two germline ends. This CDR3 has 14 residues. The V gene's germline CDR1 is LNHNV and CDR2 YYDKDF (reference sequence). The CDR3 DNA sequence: TGTGCCACCAGCAAGGAGGGCCGAGGGTATGGCTACACCTTC. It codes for CATSKEGRGYGYTF.

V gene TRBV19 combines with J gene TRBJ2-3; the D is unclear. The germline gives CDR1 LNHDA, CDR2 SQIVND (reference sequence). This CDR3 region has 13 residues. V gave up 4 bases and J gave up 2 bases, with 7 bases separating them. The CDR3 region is CASSTRPTDTQYF. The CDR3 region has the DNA TGTGCCAGTAGTACCCGTCCCACAGATACGCAGTATTTT.

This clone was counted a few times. Here the CDR3 DNA reads TGTGCCAGCAGCCAAGAAGTCCGGGGGGCCACAGATACGCAGTATTTT. Encoded protein: CASSQEVRGATDTQYF. The chain uses TRBV3-1 (or the pseudogene TRBV3-2) and TRBJ2-3; tentative D call: TRBD2 (7 bases). The CDR3 has 16 residues. V was shortened by 0 bases and J by 2 bases, with 12 bases between the two germline ends. CDR1 is LGHDT, CDR2 YNNKEL, per germline (reference sequence).

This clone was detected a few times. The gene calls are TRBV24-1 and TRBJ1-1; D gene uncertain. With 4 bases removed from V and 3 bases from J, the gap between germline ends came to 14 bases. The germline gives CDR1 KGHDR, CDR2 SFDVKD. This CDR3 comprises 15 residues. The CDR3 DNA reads TGTGCCACCAGTGACCCAGCCCTCGGAGACACTGAAGCTTTCTTT. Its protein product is CATSDPALGDTEAFF.

CDR3 DNA sequence: TGCGCCAGCAGCTCTTACAGTGACCGTTCCTACGAGCAGTACTTC. Protein sequence: CASSSYSDRSYEQYF. The genes are TRBV5-1 and TRBJ2-7; D not resolved. Trimming left V 3 bases short and J 1 base short, with 14 bases between. Germline values: CDR1 SGHRS, CDR2 YFSETQ. The CDR3 extends over 15 amino acids.

CDR3 in DNA: TGTGCCAGCTCACCTTTTAACGAGGACGAGCAGTACTTC. Translating gives CASSPFNEDEQYF. The J gene is TRBJ2-7, the V gene TRBV18; the D is unclear. V was cut by 3 bases and J by 5 bases, with 11 bases left in between. Germline CDR1 is KGHSH and CDR2 is LQKENI. The CDR3 loop spans 13 amino acids.

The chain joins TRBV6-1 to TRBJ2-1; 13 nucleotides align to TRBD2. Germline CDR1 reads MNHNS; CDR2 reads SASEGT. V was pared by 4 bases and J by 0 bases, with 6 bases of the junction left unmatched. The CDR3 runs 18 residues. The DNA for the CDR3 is TGTGCCAGCAGTGTTGGGACTAGCGGGATCAGCTCCTACAATGAGCAGTTCTTC. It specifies CASSVGTSGISSYNEQFF.

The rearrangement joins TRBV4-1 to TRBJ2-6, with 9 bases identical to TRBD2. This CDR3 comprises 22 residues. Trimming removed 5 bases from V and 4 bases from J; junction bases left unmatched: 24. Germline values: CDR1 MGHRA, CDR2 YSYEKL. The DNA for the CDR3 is TGCGCCAGCAGCAGGGGTGAGTTAGCGGGGGCGGGAGGCTCCCGCGGGGCCAACGTCCTGACTTTC. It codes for CASSRGELAGAGGSRGANVLTF.

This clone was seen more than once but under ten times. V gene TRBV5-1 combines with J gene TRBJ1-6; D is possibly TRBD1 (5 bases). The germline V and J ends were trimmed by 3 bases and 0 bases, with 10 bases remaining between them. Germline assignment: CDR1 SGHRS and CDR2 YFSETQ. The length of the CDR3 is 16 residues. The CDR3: CASSYGGSSYNSPLHF. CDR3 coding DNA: TGCGCCAGCAGCTACGGGGGTAGCTCCTATAATTCACCCCTCCACTTT.

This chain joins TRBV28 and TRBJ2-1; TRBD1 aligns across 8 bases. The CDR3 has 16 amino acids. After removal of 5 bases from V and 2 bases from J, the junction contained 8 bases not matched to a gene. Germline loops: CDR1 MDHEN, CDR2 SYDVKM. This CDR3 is CASSLLTGGPYNEQFF. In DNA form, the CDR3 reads TGTGCCAGCAGTCTCCTTACAGGGGGTCCCTACAATGAGCAGTTCTTC.